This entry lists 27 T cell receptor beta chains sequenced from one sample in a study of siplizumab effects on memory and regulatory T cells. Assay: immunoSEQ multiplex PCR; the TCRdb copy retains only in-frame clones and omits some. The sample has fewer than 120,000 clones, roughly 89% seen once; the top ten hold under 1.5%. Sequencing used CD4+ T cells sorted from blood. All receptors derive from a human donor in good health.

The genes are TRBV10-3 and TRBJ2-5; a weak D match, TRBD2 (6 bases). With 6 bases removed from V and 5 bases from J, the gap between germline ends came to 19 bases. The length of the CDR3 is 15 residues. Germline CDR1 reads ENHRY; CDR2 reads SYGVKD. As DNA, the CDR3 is TGTGCCATCAGACCCGGGACTGCCGAAAAGGAGACCCAGTACTTC. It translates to CAIRPGTAEKETQYF.

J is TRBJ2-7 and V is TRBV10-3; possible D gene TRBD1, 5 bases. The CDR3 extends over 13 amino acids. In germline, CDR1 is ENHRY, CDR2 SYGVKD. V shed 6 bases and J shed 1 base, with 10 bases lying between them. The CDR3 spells CAISLTGSYEQYF. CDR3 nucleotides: TGTGCCATCAGCCTCACAGGATCCTACGAGCAGTACTTC.

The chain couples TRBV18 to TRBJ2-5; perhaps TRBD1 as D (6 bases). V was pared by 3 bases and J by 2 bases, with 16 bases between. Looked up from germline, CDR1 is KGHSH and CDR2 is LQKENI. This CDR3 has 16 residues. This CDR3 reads CASSPGAVTGQETQYF. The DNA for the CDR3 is TGTGCCAGCTCACCGGGGGCGGTAACGGGGCAAGAGACCCAGTACTTC. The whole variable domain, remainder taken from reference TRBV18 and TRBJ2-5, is NAGVMQNPRHLVRRRGQEARLRCSPMKGHSHVYWYRQLPEEGLKFMVYLQKENIIDESGMPKERFSAEFPKEGPSILRIQQVVRGDSAAYFCASSPGAVTGQETQYFGPGTRLLVL.

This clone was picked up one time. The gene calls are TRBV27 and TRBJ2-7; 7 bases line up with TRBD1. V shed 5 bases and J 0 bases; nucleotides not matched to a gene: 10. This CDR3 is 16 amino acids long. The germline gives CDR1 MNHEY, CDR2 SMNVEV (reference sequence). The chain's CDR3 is CASSPFRAGGSYEQYF. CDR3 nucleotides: TGTGCCAGCAGTCCTTTCAGGGCAGGGGGCTCCTACGAGCAGTACTTC.

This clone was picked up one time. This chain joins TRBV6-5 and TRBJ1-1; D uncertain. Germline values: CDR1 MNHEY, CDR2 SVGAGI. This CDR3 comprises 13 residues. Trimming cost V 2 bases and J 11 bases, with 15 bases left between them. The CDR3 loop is CASSYLSEVVAFF. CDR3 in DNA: TGTGCCAGCAGTTACCTCTCGGAAGTGGTTGCTTTCTTT.

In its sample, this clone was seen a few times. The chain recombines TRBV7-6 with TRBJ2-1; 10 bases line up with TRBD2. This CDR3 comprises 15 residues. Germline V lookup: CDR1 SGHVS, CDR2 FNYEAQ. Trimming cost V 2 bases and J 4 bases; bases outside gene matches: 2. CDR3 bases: TGTGCCAGCAGCTTACGGACTAGCGGATACAATGAGCAGTTCTTC. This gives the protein CASSLRTSGYNEQFF.

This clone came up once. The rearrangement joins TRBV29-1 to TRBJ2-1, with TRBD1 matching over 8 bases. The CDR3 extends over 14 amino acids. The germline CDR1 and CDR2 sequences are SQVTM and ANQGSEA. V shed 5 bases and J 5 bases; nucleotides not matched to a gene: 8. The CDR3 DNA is TGCAGCGTTAGTGGGCAGGGGGCTGACAATGAGCAGTTCTTC. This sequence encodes CSVSGQGADNEQFF.

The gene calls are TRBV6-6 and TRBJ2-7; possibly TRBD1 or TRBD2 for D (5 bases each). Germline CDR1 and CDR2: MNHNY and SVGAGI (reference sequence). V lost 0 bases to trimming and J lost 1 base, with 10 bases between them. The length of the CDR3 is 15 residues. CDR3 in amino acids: CASSYSGTTSYEQYF. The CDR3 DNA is TGTGCCAGCAGTTACTCCGGGACCACTTCCTACGAGCAGTACTTC.

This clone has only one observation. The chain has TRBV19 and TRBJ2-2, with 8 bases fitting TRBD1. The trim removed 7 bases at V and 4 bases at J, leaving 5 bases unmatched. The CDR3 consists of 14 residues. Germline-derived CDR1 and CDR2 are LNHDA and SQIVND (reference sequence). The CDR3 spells CASTQGGVTGELFF. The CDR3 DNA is TGTGCCAGTACACAGGGGGGCGTCACCGGGGAGCTGTTTTTT. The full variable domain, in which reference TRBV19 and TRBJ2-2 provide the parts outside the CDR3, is DGGITQSPKYLFRKEGQNVTLSCEQNLNHDAMYWYRQDPGQGLRLIYYSQIVNDFQKGDIAEGYSVSREKKESFPLTVTSAQKNPTAFYLCASTQGGVTGELFFGEGSRLTVL.

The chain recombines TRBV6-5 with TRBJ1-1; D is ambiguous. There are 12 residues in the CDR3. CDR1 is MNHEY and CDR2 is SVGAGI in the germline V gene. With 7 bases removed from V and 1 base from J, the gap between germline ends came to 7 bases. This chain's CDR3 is CASIGQNTEAFF. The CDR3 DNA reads TGTGCCAGCATAGGGCAGAACACTGAAGCTTTCTTT.

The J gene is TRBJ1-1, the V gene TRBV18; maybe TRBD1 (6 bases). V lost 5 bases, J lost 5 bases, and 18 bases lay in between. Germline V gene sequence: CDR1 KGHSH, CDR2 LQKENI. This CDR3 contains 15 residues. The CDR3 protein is CASSDYFRGGTEAFF. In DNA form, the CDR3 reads TGTGCCAGCTCAGATTACTTCAGGGGTGGGACTGAAGCTTTCTTT. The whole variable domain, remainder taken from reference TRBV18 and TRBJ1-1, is NAGVMQNPRHLVRRRGQEARLRCSPMKGHSHVYWYRQLPEEGLKFMVYLQKENIIDESGMPKERFSAEFPKEGPSILRIQQVVRGDSAAYFCASSDYFRGGTEAFFGQGTRLTVV.

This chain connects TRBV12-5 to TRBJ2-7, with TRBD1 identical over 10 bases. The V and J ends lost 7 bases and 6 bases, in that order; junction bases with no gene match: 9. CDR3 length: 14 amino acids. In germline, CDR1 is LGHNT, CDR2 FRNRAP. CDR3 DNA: TGTGCTAGTGCCCCCCCCGGGACAGGGGTCGAGCAGTACTTC. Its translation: CASAPPGTGVEQYF.

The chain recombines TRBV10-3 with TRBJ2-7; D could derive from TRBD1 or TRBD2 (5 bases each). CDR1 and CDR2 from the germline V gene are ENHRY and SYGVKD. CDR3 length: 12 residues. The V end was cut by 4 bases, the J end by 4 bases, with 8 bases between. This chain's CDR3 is CAISGGAYEQYF. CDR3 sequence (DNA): TGTGCCATCAGTGGAGGGGCTTACGAGCAGTACTTC.

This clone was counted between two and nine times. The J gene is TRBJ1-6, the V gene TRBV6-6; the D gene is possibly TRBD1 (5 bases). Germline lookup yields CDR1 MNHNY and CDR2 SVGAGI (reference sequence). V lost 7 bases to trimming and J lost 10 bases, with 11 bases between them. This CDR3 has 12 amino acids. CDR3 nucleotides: TGTGCCAGCACGCTCTGGGGCTCACCCCTCCACTTT. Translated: CASTLWGSPLHF.

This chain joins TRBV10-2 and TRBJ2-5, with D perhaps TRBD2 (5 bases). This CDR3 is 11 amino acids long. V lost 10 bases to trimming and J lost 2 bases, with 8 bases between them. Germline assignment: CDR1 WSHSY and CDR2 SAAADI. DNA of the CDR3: TGCGCCACCCGGGGACAAGAGACCCAGTACTTC. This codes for CATRGQETQYF.

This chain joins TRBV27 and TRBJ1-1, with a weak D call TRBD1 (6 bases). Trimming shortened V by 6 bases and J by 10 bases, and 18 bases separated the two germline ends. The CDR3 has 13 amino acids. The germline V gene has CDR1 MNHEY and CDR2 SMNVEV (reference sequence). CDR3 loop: CASSPLTGRGAFF. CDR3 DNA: TGTGCCAGCAGCCCTTTGACAGGCAGGGGAGCTTTCTTT.

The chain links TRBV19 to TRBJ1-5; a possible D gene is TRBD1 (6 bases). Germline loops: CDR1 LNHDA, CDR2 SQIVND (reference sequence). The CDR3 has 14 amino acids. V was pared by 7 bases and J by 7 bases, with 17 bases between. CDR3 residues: CASKWRAGEQPQHF. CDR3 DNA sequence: TGTGCCAGTAAGTGGAGGGCAGGGGAACAGCCCCAGCATTTT.

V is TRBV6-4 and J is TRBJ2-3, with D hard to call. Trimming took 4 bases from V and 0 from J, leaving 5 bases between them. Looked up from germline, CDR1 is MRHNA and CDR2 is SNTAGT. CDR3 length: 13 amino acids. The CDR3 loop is CASSVASTDTQYF. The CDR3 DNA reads TGTGCCAGCAGTGTAGCCAGCACAGATACGCAGTATTTT.

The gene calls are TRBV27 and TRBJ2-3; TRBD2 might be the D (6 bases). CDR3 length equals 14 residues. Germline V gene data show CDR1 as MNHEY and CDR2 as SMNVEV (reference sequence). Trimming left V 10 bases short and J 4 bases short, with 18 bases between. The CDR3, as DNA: TGTGCCACCACCTCAGGGAGGACCTCAGATACGCAGTATTTT. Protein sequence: CATTSGRTSDTQYF.

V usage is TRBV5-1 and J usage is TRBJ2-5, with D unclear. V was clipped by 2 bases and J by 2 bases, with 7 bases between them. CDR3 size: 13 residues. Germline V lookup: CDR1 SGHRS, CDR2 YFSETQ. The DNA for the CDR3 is TGCGCCAGCAGCTTCACGTCTCAAGAGACCCAGTACTTC. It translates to CASSFTSQETQYF.

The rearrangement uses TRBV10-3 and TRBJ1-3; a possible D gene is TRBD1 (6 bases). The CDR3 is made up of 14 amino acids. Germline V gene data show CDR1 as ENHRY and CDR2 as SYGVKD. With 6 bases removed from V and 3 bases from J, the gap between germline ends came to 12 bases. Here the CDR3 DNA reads TGTGCCATCAGGACCACAGGGATTGGAAACACCATATATTTT. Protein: CAIRTTGIGNTIYF.

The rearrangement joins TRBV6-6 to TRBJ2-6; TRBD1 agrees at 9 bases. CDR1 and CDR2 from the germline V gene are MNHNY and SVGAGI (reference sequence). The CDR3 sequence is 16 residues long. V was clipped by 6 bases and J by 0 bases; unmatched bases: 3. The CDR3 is CASSLTGGSGANVLTF. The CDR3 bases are TGTGCCAGCAGCCTGACAGGGGGCTCTGGGGCCAACGTCCTGACTTTC.

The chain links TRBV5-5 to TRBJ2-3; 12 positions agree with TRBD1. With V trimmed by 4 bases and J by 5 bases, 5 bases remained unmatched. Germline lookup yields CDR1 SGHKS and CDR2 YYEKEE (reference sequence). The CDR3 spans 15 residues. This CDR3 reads CASSAGQGAGDTQYF. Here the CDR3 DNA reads TGTGCCAGCAGCGCGGGACAGGGGGCGGGAGATACGCAGTATTTT.

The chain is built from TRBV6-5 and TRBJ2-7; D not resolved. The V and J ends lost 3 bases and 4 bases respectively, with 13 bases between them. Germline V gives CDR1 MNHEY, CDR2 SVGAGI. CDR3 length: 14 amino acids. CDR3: CASSYRQVGYEQYF. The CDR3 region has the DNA TGTGCCAGCAGTTATCGGCAGGTCGGTTACGAGCAGTACTTC.

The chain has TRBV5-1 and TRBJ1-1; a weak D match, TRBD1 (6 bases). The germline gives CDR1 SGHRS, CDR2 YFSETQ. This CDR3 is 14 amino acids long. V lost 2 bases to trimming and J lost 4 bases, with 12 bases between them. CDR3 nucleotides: TGCGCCAGCAGCTTAACAGGGTTGGGCACTGAAGCTTTCTTT. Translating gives CASSLTGLGTEAFF. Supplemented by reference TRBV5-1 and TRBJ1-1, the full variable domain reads KAGVTQTPRYLIKTRGQQVTLSCSPISGHRSVSWYQQTPGQGLQFLFEYFSETQRNKGNFPGRFSGRQFSNSRSEMNVSTLELGDSALYLCASSLTGLGTEAFFGQGTRLTVV.

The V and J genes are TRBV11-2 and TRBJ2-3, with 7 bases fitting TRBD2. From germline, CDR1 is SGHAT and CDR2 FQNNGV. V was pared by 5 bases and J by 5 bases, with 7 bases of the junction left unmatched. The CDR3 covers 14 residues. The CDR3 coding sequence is TGTGCCAGCAGCAAAGCGGGATTAGAAGATACGCAGTATTTT. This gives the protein CASSKAGLEDTQYF.

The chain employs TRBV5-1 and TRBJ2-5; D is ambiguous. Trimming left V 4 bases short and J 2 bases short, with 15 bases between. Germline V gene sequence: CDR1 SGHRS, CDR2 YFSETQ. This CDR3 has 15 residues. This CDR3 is CASSLDSRVQETQYF. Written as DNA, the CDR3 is TGCGCCAGCAGCCTCGACTCGCGAGTTCAAGAGACCCAGTACTTC.